This entry features one TCR beta chain sequence. Its target is not known. These data are taken from a study of radiation and T cells in renal cell carcinoma. Germline values: CDR1 SGHTA, CDR2 FQGNSA. CDR3 length: 16 residues. The V end lost 1 base, the J end lost 5 bases, and 14 bases lay between the germline ends. Findings and limits, study-wide: No pretreatment tumor biopsies were available for baseline clonotypes.

The time point is: baseline pretreatment blood. As for treatment: 15 Gy SBRT to primary tumor, nephrectomy 4 weeks later. Clones were read by immunoSEQ multiplex PCR, and TCRdb kept only the in-frame ones, dropping some. The sample contains roughly 120,000 clones, approximately 82% of which appear only once. The sequence was obtained from a woman in her fifties or sixties with renal cell carcinoma. The material was blood, obtained from a patient whose treatment included radiotherapy and nephrectomy. The J gene is TRBJ2-2, the V gene TRBV7-2; D perhaps matches TRBD2 (5 bases). The CDR3, as DNA: TGTGCCAGCAGCTTAGAACGTTTTGGGAGAACCGGGGAGCTGTTTTTT. As protein: CASSLERFGRTGELFF.